The entry below describes one TCR beta chain. The ends lost 0 bases at V and 1 base at J; junction bases unmatched: 5. The CDR3 covers 16 residues. Germline V lookup: CDR1 MNHNY, CDR2 SVGAGI (reference sequence). This sample is drawn from a study of blood T cell repertoires in COVID-19. This table comes from immunoSEQ multiplex PCR, and its TCRdb copy is limited to in-frame clones, with some not included. This table has around 470,000 clones, about 90% appearing once. This chain links TRBV6-6 with TRBJ2-7; the match to TRBD1 covers 8 bases. This sequence was found in a young man who had recovered from COVID-19. The specimen sequenced was PBMCs or T cells enriched from blood (not recorded which). The CDR3 loop reads CASSYSTGVSSYEQYF. The CDR3 region has the DNA TGTGCCAGCAGTTACTCGACAGGGGTCTCATCCTACGAGCAGTACTTC.